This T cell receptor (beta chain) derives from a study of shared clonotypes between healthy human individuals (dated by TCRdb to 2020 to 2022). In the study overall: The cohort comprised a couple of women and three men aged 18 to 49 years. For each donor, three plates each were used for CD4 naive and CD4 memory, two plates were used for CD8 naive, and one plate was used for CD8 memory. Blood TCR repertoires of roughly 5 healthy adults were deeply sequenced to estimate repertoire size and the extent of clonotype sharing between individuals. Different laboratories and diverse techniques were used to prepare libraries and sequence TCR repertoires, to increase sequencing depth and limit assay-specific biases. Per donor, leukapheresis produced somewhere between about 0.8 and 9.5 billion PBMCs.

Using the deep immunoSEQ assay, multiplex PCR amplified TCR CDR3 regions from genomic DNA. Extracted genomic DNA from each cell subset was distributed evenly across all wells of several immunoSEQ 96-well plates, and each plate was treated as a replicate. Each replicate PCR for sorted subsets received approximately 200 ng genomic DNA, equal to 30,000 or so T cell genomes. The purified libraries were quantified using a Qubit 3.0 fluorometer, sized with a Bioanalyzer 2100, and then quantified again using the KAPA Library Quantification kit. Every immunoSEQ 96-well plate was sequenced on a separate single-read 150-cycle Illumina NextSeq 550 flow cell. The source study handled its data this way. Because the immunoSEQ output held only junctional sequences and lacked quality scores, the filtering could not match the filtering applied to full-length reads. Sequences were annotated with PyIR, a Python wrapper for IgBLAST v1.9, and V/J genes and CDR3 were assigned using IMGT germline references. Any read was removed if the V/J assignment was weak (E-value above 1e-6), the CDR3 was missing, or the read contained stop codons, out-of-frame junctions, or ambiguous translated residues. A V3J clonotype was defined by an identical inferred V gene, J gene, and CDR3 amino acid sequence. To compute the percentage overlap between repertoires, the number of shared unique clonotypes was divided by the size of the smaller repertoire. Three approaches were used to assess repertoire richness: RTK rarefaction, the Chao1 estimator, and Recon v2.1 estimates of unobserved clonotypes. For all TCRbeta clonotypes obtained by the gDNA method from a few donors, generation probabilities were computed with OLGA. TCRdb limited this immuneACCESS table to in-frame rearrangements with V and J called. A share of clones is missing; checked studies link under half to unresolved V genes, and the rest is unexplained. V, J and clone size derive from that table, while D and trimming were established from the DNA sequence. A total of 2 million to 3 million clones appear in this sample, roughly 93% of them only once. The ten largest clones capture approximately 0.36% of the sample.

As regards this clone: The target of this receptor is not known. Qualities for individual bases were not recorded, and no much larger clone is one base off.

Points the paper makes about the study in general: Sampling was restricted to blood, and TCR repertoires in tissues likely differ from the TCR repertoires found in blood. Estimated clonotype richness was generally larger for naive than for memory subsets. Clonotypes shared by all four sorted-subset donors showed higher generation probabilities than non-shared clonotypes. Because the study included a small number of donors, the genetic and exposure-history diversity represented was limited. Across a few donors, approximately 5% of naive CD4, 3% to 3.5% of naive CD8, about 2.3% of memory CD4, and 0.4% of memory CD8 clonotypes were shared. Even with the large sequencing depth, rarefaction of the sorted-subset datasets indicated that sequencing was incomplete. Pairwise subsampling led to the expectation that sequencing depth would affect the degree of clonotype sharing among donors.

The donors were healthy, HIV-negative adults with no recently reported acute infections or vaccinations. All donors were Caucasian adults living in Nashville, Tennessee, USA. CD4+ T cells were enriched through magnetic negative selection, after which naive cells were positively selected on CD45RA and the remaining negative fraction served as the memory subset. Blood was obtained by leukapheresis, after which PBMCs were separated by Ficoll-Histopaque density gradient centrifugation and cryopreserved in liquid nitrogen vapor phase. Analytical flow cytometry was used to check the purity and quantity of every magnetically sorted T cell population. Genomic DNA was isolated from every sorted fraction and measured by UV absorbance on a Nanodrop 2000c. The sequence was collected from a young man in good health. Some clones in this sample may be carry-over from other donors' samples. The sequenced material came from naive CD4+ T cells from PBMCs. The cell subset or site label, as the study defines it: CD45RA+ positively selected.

The DNA sequence is as follows: TGCAGCGTTGTCCGGGACAGTAACTACAATGAGCAGTTCTTC. Its protein is CSVVRDSNYNEQFF. The chain is made from TRBV29-1 and TRBJ2-1; 7 middle bases align to TRBD1. Sequences SQVTM (CDR1) and ANQGSEA (CDR2) are obtained from the germline V gene. V and J are trimmed by 4 bases and 3 bases, and the gene matches miss 6 bases of the junction. The CDR3 measures 14 amino acids from cysteine to phenylalanine. The retained sequence is limited to the CDR3, 42 bases, with the frame set at the first base.